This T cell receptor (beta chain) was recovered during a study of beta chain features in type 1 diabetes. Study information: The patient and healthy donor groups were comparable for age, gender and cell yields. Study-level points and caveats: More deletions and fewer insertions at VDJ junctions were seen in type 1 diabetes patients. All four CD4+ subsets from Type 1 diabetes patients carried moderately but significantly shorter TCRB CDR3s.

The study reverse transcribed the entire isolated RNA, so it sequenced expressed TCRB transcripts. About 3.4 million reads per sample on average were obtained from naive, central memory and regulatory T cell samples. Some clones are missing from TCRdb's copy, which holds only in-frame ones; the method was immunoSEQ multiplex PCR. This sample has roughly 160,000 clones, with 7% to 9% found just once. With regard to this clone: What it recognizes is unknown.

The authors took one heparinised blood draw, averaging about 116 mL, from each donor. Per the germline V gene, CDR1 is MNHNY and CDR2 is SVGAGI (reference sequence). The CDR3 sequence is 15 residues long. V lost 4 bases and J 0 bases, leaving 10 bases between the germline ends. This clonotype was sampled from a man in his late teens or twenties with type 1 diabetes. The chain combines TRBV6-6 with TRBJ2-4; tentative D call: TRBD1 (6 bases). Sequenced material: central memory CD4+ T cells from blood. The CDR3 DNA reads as TGTGCCAGCAGTTCCACAGGGTCAGCCAAAAACATTCAGTACTTC. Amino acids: CASSSTGSAKNIQYF.